This TCR beta chain appears in the sequencing data of a study of blood T cell repertoires in COVID-19. Study-level information: T cells, B-cell-depleted T cells, or PBMCs supplied cDNA or gDNA.

Measured with immunoSEQ multiplex PCR; TCRdb has only the in-frame clones, and not every one. This table has 190,000 or so clones, roughly nine tenths appearing once. CDR1 and CDR2 (germline): KGHSH, LQKENI. The CDR3 sequence is 13 residues long. Trimming removed 5 bases from V and 5 bases from J, with 12 bases in between. The chain has TRBV18 and TRBJ2-5; tentatively, D is TRBD2 (6 bases). This TCR came from a woman in her 70s with acute or convalescent COVID-19. The specimen sequenced was peripheral blood. For the CDR3, the DNA is TGTGCCAGCTCATTAAATCGGGAGGAGACCCAGTACTTC. Translation gives CASSLNREETQYF.